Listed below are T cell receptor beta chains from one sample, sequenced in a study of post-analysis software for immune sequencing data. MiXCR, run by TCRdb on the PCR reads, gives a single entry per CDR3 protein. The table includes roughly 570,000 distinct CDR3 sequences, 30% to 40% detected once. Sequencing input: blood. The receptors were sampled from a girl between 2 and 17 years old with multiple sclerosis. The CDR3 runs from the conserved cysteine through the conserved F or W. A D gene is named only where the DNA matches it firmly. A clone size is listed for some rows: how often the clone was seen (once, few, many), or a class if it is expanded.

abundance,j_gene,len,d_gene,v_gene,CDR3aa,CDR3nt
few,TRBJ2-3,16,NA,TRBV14,CASSQVVSGPTDTQYF,TGTGCCAGCAGCCAAGTTGTAAGCGGCCCCACAGATACGCAGTATTTT
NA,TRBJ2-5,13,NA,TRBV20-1,CSARVTSQETQYF,TGCAGTGCTAGAGTGACAAGCCAAGAGACCCAGTACTTC
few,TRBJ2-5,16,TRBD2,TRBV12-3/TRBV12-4,CASSTPSGGAQETQYF,TGTGCCAGCAGTACCCCTAGCGGGGGGGCTCAAGAGACCCAGTACTTC
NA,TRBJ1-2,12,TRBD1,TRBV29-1,CSVGGQSLPYTF,TGCAGCGTAGGGGGACAGTCCCTTCCCTACACCTTC
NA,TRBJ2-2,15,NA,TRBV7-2,CASSLKGLWAGELFF,TGTGCCAGCAGCTTAAAGGGCCTTTGGGCCGGGGAGCTGTTTTTT
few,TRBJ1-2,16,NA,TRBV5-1,CASSLTPQRNLHGYTF,TGCGCCAGCAGCTTGACGCCGCAGCGGAACTTACATGGCTACACCTTC
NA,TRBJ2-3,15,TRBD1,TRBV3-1,CASSPWDRRTDTQYF,TGTGCCAGCAGCCCGTGGGACAGGCGCACAGATACGCAGTATTTT
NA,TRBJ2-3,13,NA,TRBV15,CVTSRVRGDTQYF,TGTGTCACCAGCAGAGTACGGGGGGATACGCAGTATTTT
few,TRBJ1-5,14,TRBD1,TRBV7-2,CASSLSQGARPQHF,TGTGCCAGCAGCCTGAGCCAGGGGGCGCGGCCCCAGCATTTT
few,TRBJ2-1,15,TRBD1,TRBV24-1,CATSDRDRPYNEQFF,TGTGCCACCAGTGACCGGGACAGGCCCTACAATGAGCAGTTCTTC
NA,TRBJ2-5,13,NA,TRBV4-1,CASSPWDLGTQYF,TGCGCCAGCAGCCCCTGGGACCTAGGGACCCAGTACTTC
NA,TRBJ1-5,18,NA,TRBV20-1,CSARDSSNPWQADQPQHF,TGCAGTGCTAGAGATTCTAGTAACCCGTGGCAGGCTGATCAGCCCCAGCATTTT
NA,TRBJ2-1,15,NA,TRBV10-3,CAISESGISGNEQFF,TGTGCCATCAGTGAGTCCGGTATTAGTGGCAATGAGCAGTTCTTC
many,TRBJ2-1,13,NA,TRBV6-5,CASSYGNYNEQFF,TGTGCCAGCAGTTACGGTAACTACAATGAGCAGTTCTTC
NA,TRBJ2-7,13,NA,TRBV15,CATSVDPAYEQYF,TGTGCCACCAGCGTGGACCCCGCCTACGAGCAGTACTTC
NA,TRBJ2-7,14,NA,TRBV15,CATSRDLVNNEQYF,TGTGCCACCAGCAGAGATTTGGTTAACAATGAGCAGTACTTC
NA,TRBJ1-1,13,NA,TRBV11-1,CASSFQDRFEAFF,TGTGCCAGCAGCTTTCAAGACAGGTTTGAAGCTTTCTTT
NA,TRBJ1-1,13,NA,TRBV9,CASSAGGSTEAFF,TGTGCCAGCAGCGCGGGAGGTAGCACTGAAGCTTTCTTT
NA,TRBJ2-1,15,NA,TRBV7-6,CASSLKRDRTSEQFF,TGTGCCAGCAGCTTGAAGCGTGACAGGACGAGCGAGCAGTTCTTC
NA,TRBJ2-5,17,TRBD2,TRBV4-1,CASSQVWASGDQETQYF,TGCGCCAGCAGCCAAGTTTGGGCTAGCGGGGACCAAGAGACCCAGTACTTC
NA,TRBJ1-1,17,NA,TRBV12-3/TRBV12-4,CASSLGGHKVWNTEAFF,TGTGCCAGCAGTTTGGGGGGACATAAGGTCTGGAACACTGAAGCTTTCTTT
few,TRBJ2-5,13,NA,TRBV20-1,CSLKKQYQETQYF,TGCAGTCTTAAAAAGCAGTACCAAGAGACCCAGTACTTC